This T cell receptor (beta chain) was found in a study of blood T cell repertoires in COVID-19. Measured with immunoSEQ multiplex PCR; TCRdb has only the in-frame clones, and not every one. In the table there are 220,000 or so clones, 85% of which are singletons. Germline V lookup: CDR1 KGHDR, CDR2 SFDVKD. V shed 3 bases, J shed 4 bases, and the junction held 4 bases outside the gene matches. This CDR3 is 16 amino acids long. This clone was seen only a few times. The clonotype originates from a man aged 50 to 60 who had recovered from COVID-19. This sequence joins TRBV24-1 and TRBJ2-1; 11 bases line up with TRBD1. Sequencing was performed on peripheral blood. The CDR3 region is CATSDPGTGGYNEQFF. The CDR3 nucleotides are TGTGCCACCAGTGATCCCGGGACAGGGGGTTACAATGAGCAGTTCTTC.